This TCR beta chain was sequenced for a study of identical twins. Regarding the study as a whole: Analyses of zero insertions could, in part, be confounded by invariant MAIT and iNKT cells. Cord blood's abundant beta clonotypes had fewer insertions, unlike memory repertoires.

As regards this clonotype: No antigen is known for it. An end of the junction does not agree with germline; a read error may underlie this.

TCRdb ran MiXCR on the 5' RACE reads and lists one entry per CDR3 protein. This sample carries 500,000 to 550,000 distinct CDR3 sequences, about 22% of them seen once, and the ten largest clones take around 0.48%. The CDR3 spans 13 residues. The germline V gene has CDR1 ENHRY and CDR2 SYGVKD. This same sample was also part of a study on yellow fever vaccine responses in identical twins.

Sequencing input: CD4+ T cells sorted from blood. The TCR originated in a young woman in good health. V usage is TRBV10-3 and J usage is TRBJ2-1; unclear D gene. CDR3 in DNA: TGTGCCGTCAGCGCGACCTCATCCAATGAGCAGTTCTTC. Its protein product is CAVSATSSNEQFF.